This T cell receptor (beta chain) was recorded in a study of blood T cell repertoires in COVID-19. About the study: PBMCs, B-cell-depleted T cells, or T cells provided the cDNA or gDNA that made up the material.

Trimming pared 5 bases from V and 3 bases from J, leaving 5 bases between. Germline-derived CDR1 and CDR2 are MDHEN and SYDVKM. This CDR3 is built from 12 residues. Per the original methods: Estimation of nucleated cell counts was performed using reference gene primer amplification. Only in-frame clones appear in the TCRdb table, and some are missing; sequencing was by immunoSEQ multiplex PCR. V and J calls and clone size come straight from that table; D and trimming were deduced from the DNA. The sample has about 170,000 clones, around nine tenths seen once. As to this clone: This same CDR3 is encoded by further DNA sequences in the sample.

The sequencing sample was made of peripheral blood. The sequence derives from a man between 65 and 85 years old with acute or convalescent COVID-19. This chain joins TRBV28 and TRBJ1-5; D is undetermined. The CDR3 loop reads CASSPLNQPQHF. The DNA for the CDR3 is TGTGCCAGCAGTCCCCTCAATCAGCCCCAGCATTTT. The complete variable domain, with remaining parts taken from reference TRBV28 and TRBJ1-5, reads DVKVTQSSRYLVKRTGEKVFLECVQDMDHENMFWYRQDPGLGLRLIYFSYDVKMKEKGDIPEGYSVSREKKERFSLILESASTNQTSMYLCASSPLNQPQHFGDGTRLSIL.